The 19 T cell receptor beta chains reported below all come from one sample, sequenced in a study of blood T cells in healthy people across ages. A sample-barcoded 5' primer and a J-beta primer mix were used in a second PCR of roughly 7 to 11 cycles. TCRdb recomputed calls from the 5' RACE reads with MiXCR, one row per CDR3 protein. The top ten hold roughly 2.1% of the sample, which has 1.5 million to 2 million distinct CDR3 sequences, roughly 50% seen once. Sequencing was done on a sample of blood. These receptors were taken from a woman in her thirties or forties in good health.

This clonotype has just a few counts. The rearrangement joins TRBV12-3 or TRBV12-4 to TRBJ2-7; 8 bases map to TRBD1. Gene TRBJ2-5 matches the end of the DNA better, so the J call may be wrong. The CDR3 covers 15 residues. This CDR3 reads CASSSGQGWMETQYF. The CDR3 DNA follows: TGTGCCAGCAGCTCTGGACAGGGATGGATGGAGACCCAGTACTTC.

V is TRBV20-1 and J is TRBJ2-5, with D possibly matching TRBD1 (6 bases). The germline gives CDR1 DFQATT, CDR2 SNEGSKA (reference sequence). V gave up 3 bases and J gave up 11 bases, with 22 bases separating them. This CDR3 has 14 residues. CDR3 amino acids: CSARRQAAYNEQYF. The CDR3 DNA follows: TGCAGTGCTAGGAGACAGGCCGCCTACAATGAGCAGTACTTC.

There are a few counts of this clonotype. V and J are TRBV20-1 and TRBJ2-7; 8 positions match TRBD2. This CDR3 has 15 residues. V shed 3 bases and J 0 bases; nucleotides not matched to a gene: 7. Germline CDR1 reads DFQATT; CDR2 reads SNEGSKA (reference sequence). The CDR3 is CSARERAGASYEQYF. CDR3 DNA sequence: TGCAGTGCTAGGGAAAGAGCGGGGGCCTCCTACGAGCAGTACTTC.

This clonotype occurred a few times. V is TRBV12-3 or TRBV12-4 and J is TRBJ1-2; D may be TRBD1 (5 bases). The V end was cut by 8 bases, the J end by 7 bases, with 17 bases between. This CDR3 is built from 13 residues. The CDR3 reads CASRIEGSAGYTF. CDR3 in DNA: TGTGCCAGCCGTATAGAGGGGAGCGCTGGCTACACCTTC.

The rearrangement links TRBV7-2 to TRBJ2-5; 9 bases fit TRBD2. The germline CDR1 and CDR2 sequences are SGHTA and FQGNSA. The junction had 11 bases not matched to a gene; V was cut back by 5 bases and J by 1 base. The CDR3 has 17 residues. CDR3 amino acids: CASSPFILAGIQETQYF. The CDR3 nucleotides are TGTGCCAGCAGCCCCTTCATTCTAGCGGGGATCCAAGAGACCCAGTACTTC. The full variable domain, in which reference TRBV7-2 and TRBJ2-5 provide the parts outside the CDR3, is GAGVSQSPSNKVTEKGKDVELRCDPISGHTALYWYRQSLGQGLEFLIYFQGNSAPDKSGLPSDRFSAERTGGSVSTLTIQRTQQEDSAVYLCASSPFILAGIQETQYFGPGTRLLVL.

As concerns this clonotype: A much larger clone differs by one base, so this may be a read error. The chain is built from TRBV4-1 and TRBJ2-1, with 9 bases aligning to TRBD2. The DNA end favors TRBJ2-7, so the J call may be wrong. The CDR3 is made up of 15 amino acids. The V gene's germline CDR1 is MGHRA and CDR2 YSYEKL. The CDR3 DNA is TGCGCCAGCAGTCCCGGGACTAGCTCTTACAATGAGCAGTACTTC. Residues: CASSPGTSSYNEQYF.

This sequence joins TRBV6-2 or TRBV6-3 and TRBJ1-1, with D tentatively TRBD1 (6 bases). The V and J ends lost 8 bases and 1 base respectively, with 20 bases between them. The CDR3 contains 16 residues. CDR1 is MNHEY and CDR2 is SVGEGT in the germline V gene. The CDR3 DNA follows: TGTGCCAGCTATACGACGACAGGAGCAAAGAACACTGAAGCTTTCTTT. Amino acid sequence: CASYTTTGAKNTEAFF.

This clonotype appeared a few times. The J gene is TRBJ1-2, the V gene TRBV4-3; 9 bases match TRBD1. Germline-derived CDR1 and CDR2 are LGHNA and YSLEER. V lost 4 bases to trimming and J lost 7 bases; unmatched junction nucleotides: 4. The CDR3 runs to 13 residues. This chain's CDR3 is CASSRTGEAGYTF. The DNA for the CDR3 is TGCGCCAGCAGCCGGACAGGGGAAGCTGGCTACACCTTC.

The DNA of the CDR3 is TGTGCCAACCGGACTTTCTCCTACGAGCAGTACTTC. This gives the protein CANRTFSYEQYF. This sequence joins TRBV21-1 and TRBJ2-7; the tabulated D call, TRBD2, remains unverified against the DNA. TRBV21-1 is shown as a pseudogene. This CDR3 is built from 12 residues.

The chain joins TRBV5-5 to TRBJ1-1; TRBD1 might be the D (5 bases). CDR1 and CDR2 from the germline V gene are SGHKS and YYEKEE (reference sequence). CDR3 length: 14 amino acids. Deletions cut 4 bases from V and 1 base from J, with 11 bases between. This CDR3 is CASSSRDSNTEAFF. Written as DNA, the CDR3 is TGTGCCAGCAGCAGCAGGGATTCGAACACTGAAGCTTTCTTT.

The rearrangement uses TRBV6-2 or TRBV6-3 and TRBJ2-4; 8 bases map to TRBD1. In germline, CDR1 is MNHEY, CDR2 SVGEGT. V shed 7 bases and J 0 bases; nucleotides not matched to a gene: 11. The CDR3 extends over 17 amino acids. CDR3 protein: CASTGTGRIEAKNIQYF. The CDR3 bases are TGTGCCAGCACCGGGACAGGTAGAATAGAAGCCAAAAACATTCAGTACTTC.

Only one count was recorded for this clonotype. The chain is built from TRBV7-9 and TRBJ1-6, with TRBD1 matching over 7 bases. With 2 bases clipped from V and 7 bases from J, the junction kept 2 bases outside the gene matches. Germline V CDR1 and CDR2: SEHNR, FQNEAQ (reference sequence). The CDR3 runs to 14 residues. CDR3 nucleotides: TGTGCCAGCAGCTTACAGGGGGAAAATTCACCCCTCCACTTT. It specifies CASSLQGENSPLHF.

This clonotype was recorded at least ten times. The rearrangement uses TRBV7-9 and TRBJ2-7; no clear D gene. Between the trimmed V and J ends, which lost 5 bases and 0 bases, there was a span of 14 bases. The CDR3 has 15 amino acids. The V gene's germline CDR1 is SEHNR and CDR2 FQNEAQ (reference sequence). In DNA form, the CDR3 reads TGTGCCAGCAGCCCCGAGGACGAACTCTCCTACGAGCAGTACTTC. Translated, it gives CASSPEDELSYEQYF.

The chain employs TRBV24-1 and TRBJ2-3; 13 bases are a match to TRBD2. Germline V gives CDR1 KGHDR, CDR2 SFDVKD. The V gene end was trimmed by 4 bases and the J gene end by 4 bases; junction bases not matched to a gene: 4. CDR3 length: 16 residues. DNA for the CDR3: TGTGCCACCAGTGACCCACTAGCGGGGGGGTCAGATACGCAGTATTTT. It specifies CATSDPLAGGSDTQYF.

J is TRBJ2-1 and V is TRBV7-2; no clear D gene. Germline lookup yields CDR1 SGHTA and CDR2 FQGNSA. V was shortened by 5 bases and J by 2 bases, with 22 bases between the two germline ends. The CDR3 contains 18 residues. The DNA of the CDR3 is TGTGCCAGCAGCGGGCGGCTCACCGTGACTTTAACCTACAATGAGCAGTTCTTC. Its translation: CASSGRLTVTLTYNEQFF.

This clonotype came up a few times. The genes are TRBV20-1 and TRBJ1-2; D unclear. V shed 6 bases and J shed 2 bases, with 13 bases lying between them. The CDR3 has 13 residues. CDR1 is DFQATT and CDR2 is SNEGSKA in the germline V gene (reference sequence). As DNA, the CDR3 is TGCAGTGCCAGCTTACCCAGGAACTATGGCTACACCTTC. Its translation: CSASLPRNYGYTF.

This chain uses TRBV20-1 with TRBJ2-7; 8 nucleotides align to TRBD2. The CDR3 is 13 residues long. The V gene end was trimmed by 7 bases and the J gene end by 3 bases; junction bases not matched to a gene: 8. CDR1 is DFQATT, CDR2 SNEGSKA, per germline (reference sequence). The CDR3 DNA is TGCAGTGGGGAGGGCGGGGGGTACTACGAGCAGTACTTC. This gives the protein CSGEGGGYYEQYF.

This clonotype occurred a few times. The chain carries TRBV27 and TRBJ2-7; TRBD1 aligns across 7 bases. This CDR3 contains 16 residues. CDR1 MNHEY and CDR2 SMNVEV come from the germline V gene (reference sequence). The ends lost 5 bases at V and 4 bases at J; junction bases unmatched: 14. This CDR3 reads CASSAQSGTDLYEQYF. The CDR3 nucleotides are TGTGCCAGCAGTGCCCAATCCGGGACAGACTTATACGAGCAGTACTTC.

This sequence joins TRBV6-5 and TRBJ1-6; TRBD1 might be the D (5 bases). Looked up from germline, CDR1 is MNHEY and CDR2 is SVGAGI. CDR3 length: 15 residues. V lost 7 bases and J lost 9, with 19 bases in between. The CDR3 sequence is CASIKFQDKRSPLHF. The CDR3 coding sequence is TGTGCCAGCATCAAATTCCAGGACAAACGTTCACCCCTCCACTTT.